The TCR beta chain under discussion was sequenced for a study of blood T cells in healthy people across ages. Study-level points and caveats: Changes in expanded clonotypes were possibly confounded, as the CMV status of donors was unknown.

Concerning this clonotype: Antigen unknown.

In germline, CDR1 is LGHNA, CDR2 YNFKEQ. J was trimmed by 6 bases and V by 5 bases; bases with no gene match: 12. The CDR3 extends over 16 amino acids. Combining a sample-barcoded 5' primer with a J-beta primer mix, a second PCR ran for about 6 to 12 cycles. MiXCR, applied by TCRdb to the 5' RACE reads, yields one record per CDR3 protein. The data contain fewer than 2,000,000 distinct CDR3 sequences, about 39% of them singletons. What was sequenced was blood. The chain employs TRBV4-2 and TRBJ2-5; 10 nucleotides match TRBD1. This receptor was taken from a human donor in good health. DNA of the CDR3: TGTGCCAGCAGCAAGCCTCCCGGGACAGGGGAACAGACCCAGTACTTC. Translating gives CASSKPPGTGEQTQYF.